What follows describes a single T cell receptor (beta chain). The antigen is not known. The sample belongs to a study of glioma-infiltrating T cells after dendritic cell vaccination. Study as a whole: At biweekly intervals, patients got three intradermal dendritic cell vaccine injections. Whole-study results and caveats: Only a small number of patients had complete blood and tumor samples.

Primers: 60 V beta forward and 13 J beta reverse. Assay used: immunoSEQ multiplex PCR; TCRdb lists only in-frame clones, some missing. The repertoire holds 30,000 to 40,000 clones, roughly 79% seen once, with roughly 7.7% in the top ten. This CDR3 spans 13 amino acids. In germline, CDR1 is SGHTA, CDR2 FQGNSA. The receptor was isolated from a human donor with glioblastoma. The chain has TRBV7-2 and TRBJ2-5; D is undetermined. The J call is in doubt because the DNA end fits TRBJ2-7 better. Specimen: blood, collected before dendritic cell vaccination. CDR3 loop: CASSLFKVGEQYF. CDR3 in DNA: TGTGCCAGCAGCTTATTCAAGGTGGGCGAGCAGTACTTC.